This T cell receptor (beta chain) derives from a study of blood T cell repertoires in COVID-19. Across the whole study: Donors in the United States, Italy and Spain gave samples during acute or convalescent COVID-19. T cells, B-cell-depleted T cells, or PBMCs supplied cDNA or gDNA.

The V end was cut by 6 bases, the J end by 2 bases, with 11 bases between. The CDR3 runs 14 residues. Germline assignment: CDR1 MNHEY and CDR2 SMNVEV (reference sequence). Original analysis: Scientists estimated how many nucleated cells there were by amplifying reference gene primers. Libraries were prepared by immunoSEQ multiplex PCR; TCRdb keeps only in-frame clonotypes and omits some of them. Clone size and V and J calls were adopted from that table, with D and trimming inferred from the DNA. The sample has just over 300,000 clones; 87% are singletons. The clonotype was recovered from a man aged 18 to 30 with active or convalescent COVID-19. The specimen was peripheral blood. The gene calls are TRBV27 and TRBJ1-5; possibly TRBD1 for D (5 bases). CDR3: CASRQGVGNQPQHF. The DNA of the CDR3 is TGTGCCAGCAGGCAGGGTGTCGGCAATCAGCCCCAGCATTTT.